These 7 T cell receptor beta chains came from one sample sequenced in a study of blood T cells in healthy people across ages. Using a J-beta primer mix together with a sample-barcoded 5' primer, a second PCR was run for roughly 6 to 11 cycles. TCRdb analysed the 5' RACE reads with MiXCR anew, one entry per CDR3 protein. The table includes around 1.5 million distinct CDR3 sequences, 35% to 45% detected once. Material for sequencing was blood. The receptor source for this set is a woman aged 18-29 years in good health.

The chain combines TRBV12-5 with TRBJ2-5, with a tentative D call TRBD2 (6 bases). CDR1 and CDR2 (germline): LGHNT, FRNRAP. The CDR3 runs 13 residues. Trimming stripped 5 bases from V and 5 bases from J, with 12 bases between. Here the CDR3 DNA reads TGTGCTAGTGGTCTCGGGACTCAGGAGACCCAGTACTTC. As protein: CASGLGTQETQYF.

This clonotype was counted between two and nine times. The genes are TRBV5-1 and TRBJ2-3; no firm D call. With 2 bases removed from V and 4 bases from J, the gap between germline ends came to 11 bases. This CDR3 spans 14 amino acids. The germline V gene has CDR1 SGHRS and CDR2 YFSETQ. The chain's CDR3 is CASSFHLSADTQYF. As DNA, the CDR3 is TGCGCCAGCAGCTTTCATTTAAGTGCAGATACGCAGTATTTT.

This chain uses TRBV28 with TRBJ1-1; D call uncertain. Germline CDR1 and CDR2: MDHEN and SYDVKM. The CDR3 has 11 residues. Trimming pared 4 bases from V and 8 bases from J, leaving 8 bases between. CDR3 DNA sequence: TGTGCCAGCAGTTCCCGGAGGGAAGCTTTCTTT. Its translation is CASSSRREAFF.

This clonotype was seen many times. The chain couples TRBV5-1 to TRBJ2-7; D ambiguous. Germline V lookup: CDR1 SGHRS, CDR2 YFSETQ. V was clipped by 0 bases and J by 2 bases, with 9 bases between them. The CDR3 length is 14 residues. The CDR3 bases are TGCGCCAGCAGCTTGGCCAGTGAAGCCTACGAGCAGTACTTC. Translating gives CASSLASEAYEQYF.

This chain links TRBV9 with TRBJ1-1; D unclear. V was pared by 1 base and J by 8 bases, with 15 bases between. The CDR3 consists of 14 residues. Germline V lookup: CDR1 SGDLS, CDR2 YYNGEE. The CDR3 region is CASSVTPGNSEAFF. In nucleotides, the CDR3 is TGTGCCAGCAGCGTAACTCCCGGGAATTCCGAAGCTTTCTTT. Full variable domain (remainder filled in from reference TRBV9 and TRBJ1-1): DSGVTQTPKHLITATGQRVTLRCSPRSGDLSVYWYQQSLDQGLQFLIQYYNGEERAKGNILERFSAQQFPDLHSELNLSSLELGDSALYFCASSVTPGNSEAFFGQGTRLTVV.

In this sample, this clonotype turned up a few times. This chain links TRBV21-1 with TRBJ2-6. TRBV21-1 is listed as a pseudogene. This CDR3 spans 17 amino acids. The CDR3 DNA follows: TGTGCCAGCAGCAAAGCGCCATACTCTGGCAGGCCCAACGTCCTGACTTTC. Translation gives CASSKAPYSGRPNVLTF.

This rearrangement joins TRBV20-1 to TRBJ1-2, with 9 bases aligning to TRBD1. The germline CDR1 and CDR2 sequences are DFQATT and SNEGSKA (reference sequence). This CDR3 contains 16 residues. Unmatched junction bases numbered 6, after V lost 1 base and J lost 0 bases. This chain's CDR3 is CSARGRGQGTNYGYTF. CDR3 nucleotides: TGCAGTGCTAGAGGCAGGGGACAGGGAACTAACTATGGCTACACCTTC.